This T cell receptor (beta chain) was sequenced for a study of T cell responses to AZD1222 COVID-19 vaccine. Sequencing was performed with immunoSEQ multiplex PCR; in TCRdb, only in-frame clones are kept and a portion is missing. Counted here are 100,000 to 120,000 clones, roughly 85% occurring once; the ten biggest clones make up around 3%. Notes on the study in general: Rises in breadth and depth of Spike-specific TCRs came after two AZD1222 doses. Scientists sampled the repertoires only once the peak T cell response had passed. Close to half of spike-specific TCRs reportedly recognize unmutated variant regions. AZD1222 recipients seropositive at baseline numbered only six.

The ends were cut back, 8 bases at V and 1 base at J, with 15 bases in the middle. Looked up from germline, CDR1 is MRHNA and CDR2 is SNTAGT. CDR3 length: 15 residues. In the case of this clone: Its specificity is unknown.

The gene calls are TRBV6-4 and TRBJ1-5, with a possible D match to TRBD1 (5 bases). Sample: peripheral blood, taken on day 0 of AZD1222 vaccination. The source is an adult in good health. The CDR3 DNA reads TGTGCCAGCTCCCGTAATTCAGGGAGCAATCAGCCCCAGCATTTT. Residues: CASSRNSGSNQPQHF.